This TCR beta chain came from a study of human T cells and chemical hapten exposure. Study-level background: Weekly diphenylcyclopropenone doses were given to patients' scalps across the approximately 25-week study.

Trimming took 6 bases from V and 2 from J, leaving 12 bases between them. The CDR3 has 14 amino acids. Germline assignment: CDR1 MNHNY and CDR2 SVGAGI (reference sequence). This clonotype was seen many times. Its target is unknown. Each CDR3 protein gets one entry after TCRdb re-called the RACE reads with MiXCR. The table has under 450,000 distinct CDR3 sequences, about 4.4% seen once. The time point denotes: patch test 1, 2 weeks after DPC sensitization. Treatment of the sample: therapeutic diphenylcyclopropenone sensitization with weekly scalp DPC. Donors were 18 to 70-year-old alopecia patients suitable for DPC. The authors' total RNA extraction used unfractionated whole blood. Overall study findings and caveats: All donors were alopecia patients, so their immunity may differ from that of healthy people.

This rearrangement joins TRBV6-6 to TRBJ2-3; either TRBD1 or TRBD2 may supply D (5 bases each). This clonotype was sampled from a woman between 50 and 59 years old with alopecia areata. Some clones in this sample may be carry-over from other donors' samples. Here the sequenced sample was whole blood, taken in connection with sensitization to the hapten diphenylcyclopropenone (DPC). The CDR3 spells CASSPGPLTDTQYF. CDR3 bases: TGTGCCAGCAGCCCGGGACCCCTCACAGATACGCAGTATTTT.